The 10 T cell receptor beta chains in this list originate from one sample, sequenced in a study of blood T cell repertoires in COVID-19 (dated by TCRdb to the early 2020s). The library was built by means of the immunoSEQ multiplex PCR assay. TCRdb mirrors the immuneACCESS table, restricted to in-frame sequences. Some clones are absent from its copies; in checked studies, under half trace to an unresolved V gene, and the reason for the others is unknown. The table for this sample lists under 65,000 clones; 85% to 95% of them were counted only once. Together, the top ten hold more than 3% of the sample. Sequenced input: peripheral blood. The receptors originated from a man between 45 and 60 years old with acute or convalescent COVID-19.

The CDR3 protein is CASSHTEYGYTF. CDR3 sequence (DNA): TGTGCCAGCAGCCATACTGAATATGGCTACACCTTC. The genes are TRBV28 and TRBJ1-2; D not certain. There are 12 residues in the CDR3. Germline CDR1 reads MDHEN; CDR2 reads SYDVKM. The V and J ends lost 6 bases and 5 bases respectively, with 10 bases between them.

The rearrangement uses TRBV30 and TRBJ2-5; the D is unclear. The CDR3 totals 13 residues. V was pared by 0 bases and J by 9 bases, with 14 bases between. Germline loops: CDR1 GTSNPN, CDR2 SVGIG (reference sequence). The CDR3 DNA follows: TGTGCCTGGAGTGTAAGTCAGGCGTCCGCCCAGTACTTC. Amino acids: CAWSVSQASAQYF.

The V call is TRBV10-2, the J call TRBJ2-5, with a weak D call TRBD1 (8 bases). Trimming left V 4 bases short and J 5 bases short, with 14 bases between. The CDR3 extends over 14 amino acids. Germline V gene sequence: CDR1 WSHSY, CDR2 SAAADI. The CDR3 nucleotides read TGCGCCAGCAGTGTAGACAGGGGAGGGGAGACCCAGTACTTC. This gives the protein CASSVDRGGETQYF.

J is TRBJ2-3 and V is TRBV5-4, with TRBD2 matching 7 bases. The CDR3 length is 16 residues. The V segment lost 2 bases and the J segment 1 base; nucleotides outside the gene matches: 7. Germline CDR1 is SGHNT and CDR2 is YYREEE (reference sequence). CDR3 protein: CASSFNRGGGTDTQYF. DNA of the CDR3: TGTGCCAGCAGCTTTAATCGTGGGGGGGGCACAGATACGCAGTATTTT.

The chain carries TRBV30 and TRBJ2-5; the D gene is possibly TRBD1 (5 bases). CDR1 and CDR2 from the germline V gene are GTSNPN and SVGIG (reference sequence). The CDR3 runs 16 residues. V gave up 2 bases and J gave up 4 bases, with 20 bases separating them. The CDR3 sequence: CAWSQYDGRVRETQYF. Written as DNA, the CDR3 is TGTGCCTGGAGTCAGTATGATGGCAGGGTGAGAGAGACCCAGTACTTC.

The chain combines TRBV7-3 with TRBJ2-2; a weak D match, TRBD2 (7 bases). V shed 5 bases and J shed 4 bases, with 17 bases lying between them. The CDR3 has 16 amino acids. From germline, CDR1 is SGHTA and CDR2 FQGTGA. DNA for the CDR3: TGTGCCAGCAGCCCCGGGCATGCGGGGGCCACCGGGGAGCTGTTTTTT. Translated, it gives CASSPGHAGATGELFF.

V usage is TRBV6-5 and J usage is TRBJ1-2; 10 bases are shared with TRBD1. Trimming cost V 0 bases and J 8 bases; bases outside gene matches: 9. CDR3 length equals 16 residues. Germline assignment: CDR1 MNHEY and CDR2 SVGAGI. As DNA, the CDR3 is TGTGCCAGCAGTTACTCGGGACAGGGGCGTTTTGAAGGCTACACCTTC. This gives the protein CASSYSGQGRFEGYTF.

V usage is TRBV29-1 and J usage is TRBJ1-1, with a weak D call TRBD1 (5 bases). Germline loops: CDR1 SQVTM, CDR2 ANQGSEA. V lost 6 bases and J 1 base, leaving 12 bases between the germline ends. The length of the CDR3 is 13 residues. The CDR3 spells CSVGHTGNTEAFF. CDR3 DNA sequence: TGCAGCGTCGGGCATACAGGGAACACTGAAGCTTTCTTT.

This chain links TRBV29-1 with TRBJ2-5; D not resolved. The germline CDR1 and CDR2 sequences are SQVTM and ANQGSEA. Trimming removed 4 bases at V and 3 bases at J, with 9 bases between. This CDR3 is 12 amino acids long. In DNA form, the CDR3 reads TGCAGCGTTGGTGCAGGCGAAGAGACCCAGTACTTC. Translation gives CSVGAGEETQYF. Using reference TRBV29-1 and TRBJ2-5 for the parts outside the CDR3, the full variable domain is SAVISQKPSRDICQRGTSLTIQCQVDSQVTMMFWYRQQPGQSLTLIATANQGSEATYESGFVIDKFPISRPNLTFSTLTVSNMSPEDSSIYLCSVGAGEETQYFGPGTRLLVL.

J is TRBJ2-6 and V is TRBV30; TRBD1 matches 8 bases. Germline V gene lookup returns CDR1 GTSNPN and CDR2 SVGIG (reference sequence). This CDR3 is 14 amino acids long. Trimming at V came to 8 bases and at J to 0 bases, leaving 3 bases not matched to a gene. CDR3 residues: CARQGSSGANVLTF. Here the CDR3 DNA reads TGTGCCAGACAGGGGAGCTCTGGGGCCAACGTCCTGACTTTC.